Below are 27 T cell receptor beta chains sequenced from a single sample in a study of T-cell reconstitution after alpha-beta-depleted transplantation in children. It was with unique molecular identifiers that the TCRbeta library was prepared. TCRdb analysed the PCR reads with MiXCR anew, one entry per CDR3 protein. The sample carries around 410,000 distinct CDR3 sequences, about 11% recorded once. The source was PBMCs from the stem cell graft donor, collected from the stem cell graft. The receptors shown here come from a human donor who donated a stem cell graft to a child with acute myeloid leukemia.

CDR3 in DNA: TGTGCCAGCAGTTCACGGGGGTACGCAGATACGCAGTATTTT. Residues: CASSSRGYADTQYF. This chain uses TRBV12-3 or TRBV12-4 with TRBJ2-3; weak D call: TRBD2 (6 bases). The CDR3 is 14 amino acids. Deletions cut 4 bases from V and 4 bases from J, with 12 bases between.

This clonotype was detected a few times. The chain's CDR3 is CASSQGLALDEQFF. The CDR3 DNA reads TGCGCCAGCAGCCAAGGTCTAGCTCTCGATGAGCAGTTCTTC. The chain carries TRBV4-1 and TRBJ2-1; a weak D match, TRBD2 (5 bases). V shed 1 base and J shed 8 bases, with 12 bases lying between them. The CDR3 is 14 amino acids. Germline CDR1 MGHRA, CDR2 YSYEKL.

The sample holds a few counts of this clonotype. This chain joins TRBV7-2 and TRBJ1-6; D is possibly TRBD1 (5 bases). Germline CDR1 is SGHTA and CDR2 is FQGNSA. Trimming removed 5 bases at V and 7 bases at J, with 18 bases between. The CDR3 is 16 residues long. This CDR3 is CASSQARGGRNSPLHF. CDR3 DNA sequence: TGTGCCAGCAGCCAAGCCCGGGGGGGGAGAAATTCACCCCTCCACTTT.

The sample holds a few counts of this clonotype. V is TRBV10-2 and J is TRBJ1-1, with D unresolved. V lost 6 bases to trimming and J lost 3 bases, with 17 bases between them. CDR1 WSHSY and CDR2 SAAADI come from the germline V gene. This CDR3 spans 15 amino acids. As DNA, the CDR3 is TGCGCCAGCAGCCCCTTGTCCGGTAAGGACACTGAAGCTTTCTTT. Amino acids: CASSPLSGKDTEAFF.

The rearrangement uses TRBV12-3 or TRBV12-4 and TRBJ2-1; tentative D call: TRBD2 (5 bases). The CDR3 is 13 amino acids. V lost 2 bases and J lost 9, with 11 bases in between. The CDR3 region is CASSLSLGTEQFF. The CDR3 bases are TGTGCCAGCAGTTTATCACTAGGCACTGAGCAGTTCTTC.

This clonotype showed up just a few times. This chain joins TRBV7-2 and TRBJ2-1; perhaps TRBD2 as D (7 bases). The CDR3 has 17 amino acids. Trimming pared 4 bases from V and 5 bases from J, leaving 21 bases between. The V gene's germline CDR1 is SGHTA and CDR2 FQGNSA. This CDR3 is CASSSSGGAGADNEQFF. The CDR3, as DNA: TGTGCCAGCAGCTCATCGGGGGGAGCAGGGGCCGACAATGAGCAGTTCTTC. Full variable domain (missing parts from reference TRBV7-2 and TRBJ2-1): GAGVSQSPSNKVTEKGKDVELRCDPISGHTALYWYRQSLGQGLEFLIYFQGNSAPDKSGLPSDRFSAERTGGSVSTLTIQRTQQEDSAVYLCASSSSGGAGADNEQFFGPGTRLTVL.

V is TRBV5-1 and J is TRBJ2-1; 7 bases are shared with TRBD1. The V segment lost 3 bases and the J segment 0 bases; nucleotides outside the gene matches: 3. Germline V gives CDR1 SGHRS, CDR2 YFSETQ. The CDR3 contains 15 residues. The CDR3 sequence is CASSSGQTSYNEQFF. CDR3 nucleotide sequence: TGCGCCAGCAGCTCGGGACAGACCTCCTACAATGAGCAGTTCTTC.

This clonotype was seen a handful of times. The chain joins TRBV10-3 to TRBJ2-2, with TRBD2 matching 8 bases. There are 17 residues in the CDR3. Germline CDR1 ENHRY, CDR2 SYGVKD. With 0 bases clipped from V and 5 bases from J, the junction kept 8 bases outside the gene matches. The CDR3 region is CAISESRISGSTGELFF. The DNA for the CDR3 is TGTGCCATCAGTGAGTCACGAATAAGCGGGAGTACCGGGGAGCTGTTTTTT.

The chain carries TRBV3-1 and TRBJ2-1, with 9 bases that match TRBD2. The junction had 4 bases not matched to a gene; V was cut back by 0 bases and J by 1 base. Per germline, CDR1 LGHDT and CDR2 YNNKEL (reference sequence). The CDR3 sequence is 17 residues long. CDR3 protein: CASSQDQGLASYNEQFF. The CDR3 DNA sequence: TGTGCCAGCAGCCAAGATCAGGGACTAGCTTCCTACAATGAGCAGTTCTTC.

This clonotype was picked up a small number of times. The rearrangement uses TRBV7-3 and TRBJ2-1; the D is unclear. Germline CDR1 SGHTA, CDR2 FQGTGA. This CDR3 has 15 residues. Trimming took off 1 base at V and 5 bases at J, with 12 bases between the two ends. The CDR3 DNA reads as TGTGCCAGCAGCTTAAGGGGAAGTATAAACAATGAGCAGTTCTTC. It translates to CASSLRGSINNEQFF.

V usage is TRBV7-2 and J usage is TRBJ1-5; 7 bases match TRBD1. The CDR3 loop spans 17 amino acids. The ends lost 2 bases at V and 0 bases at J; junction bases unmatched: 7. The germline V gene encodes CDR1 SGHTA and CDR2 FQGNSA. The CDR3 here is CASSLRGRGYSNQPQHF. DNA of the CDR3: TGTGCCAGCAGCTTAAGGGGGCGAGGATATAGCAATCAGCCCCAGCATTTT.

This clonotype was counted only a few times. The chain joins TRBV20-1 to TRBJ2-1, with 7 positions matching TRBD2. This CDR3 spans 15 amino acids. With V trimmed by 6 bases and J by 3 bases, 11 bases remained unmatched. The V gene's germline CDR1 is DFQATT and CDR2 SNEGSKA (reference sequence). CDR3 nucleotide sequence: TGCAGTGCGCCTGGGGGTAGCGGGCTCTACAATGAGCAGTTCTTC. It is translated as CSAPGGSGLYNEQFF.

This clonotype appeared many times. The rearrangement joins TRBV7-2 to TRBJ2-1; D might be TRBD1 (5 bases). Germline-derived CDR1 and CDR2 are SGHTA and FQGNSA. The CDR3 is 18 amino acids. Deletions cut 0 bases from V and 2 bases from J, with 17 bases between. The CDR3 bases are TGTGCCAGCAGCTTAGCAGGGGCAGGTCCTCGTGCCTACAATGAGCAGTTCTTC. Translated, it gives CASSLAGAGPRAYNEQFF.

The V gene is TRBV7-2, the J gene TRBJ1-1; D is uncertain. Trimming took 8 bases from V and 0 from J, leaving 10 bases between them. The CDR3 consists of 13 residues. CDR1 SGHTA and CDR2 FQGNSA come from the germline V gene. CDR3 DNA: TGTGCCAGCCGTAACAGCATGAACACTGAAGCTTTCTTT. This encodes CASRNSMNTEAFF.

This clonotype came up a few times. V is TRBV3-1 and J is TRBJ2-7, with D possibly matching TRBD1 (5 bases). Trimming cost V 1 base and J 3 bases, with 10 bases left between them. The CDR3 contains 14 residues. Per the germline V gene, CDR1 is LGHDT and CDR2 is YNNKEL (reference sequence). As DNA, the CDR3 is TGTGCCAGCAGCCAAGCAGGACACGACTACGAGCAGTACTTC. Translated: CASSQAGHDYEQYF.

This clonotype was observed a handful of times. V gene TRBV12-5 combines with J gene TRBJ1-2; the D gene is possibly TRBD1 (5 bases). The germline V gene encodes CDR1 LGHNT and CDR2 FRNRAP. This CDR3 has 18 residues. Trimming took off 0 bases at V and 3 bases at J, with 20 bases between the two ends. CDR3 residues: CASGLVPQFAGDHYGYTF. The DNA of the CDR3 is TGTGCTAGTGGTTTGGTACCTCAGTTCGCCGGGGACCACTATGGCTACACCTTC.

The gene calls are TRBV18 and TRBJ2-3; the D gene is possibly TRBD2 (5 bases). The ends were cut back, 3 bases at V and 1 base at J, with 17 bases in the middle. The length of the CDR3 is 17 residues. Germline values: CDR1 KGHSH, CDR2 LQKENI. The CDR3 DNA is TGTGCCAGCTCACCTTACCCAAGCGGCGGCGGCACAGATACGCAGTATTTT. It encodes CASSPYPSGGGTDTQYF.

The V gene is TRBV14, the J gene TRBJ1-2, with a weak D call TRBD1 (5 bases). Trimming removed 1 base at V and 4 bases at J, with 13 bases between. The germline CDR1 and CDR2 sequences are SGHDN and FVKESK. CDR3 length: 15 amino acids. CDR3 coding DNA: TGTGCCAGCAGCCAAGGAAATCGGGGGGTCTATGGCTACACCTTC. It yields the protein CASSQGNRGVYGYTF.

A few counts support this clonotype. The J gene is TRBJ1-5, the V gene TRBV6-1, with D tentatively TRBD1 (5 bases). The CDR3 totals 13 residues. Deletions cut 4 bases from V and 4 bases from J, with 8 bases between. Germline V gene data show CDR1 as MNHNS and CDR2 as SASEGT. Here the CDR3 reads CASSGDRNQPQHF. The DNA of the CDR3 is TGTGCCAGCAGTGGTGACAGAAATCAGCCCCAGCATTTT.

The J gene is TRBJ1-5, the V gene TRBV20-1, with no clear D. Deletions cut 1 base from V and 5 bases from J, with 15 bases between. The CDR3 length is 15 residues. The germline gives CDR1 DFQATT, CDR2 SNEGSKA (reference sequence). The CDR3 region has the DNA TGCAGTGCTAGAGGTGTAGGGAGCGGTGATCAGCCCCAGCATTTT. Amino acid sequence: CSARGVGSGDQPQHF.

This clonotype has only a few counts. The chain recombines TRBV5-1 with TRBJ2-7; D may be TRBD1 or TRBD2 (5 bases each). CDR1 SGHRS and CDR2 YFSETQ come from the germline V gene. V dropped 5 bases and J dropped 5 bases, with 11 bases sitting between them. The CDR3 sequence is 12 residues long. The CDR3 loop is CASRGRDHEQYF. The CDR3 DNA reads TGCGCCAGCAGGGGCAGGGACCACGAGCAGTACTTC. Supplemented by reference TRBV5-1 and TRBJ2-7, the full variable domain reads KAGVTQTPRYLIKTRGQQVTLSCSPISGHRSVSWYQQTPGQGLQFLFEYFSETQRNKGNFPGRFSGRQFSNSRSEMNVSTLELGDSALYLCASRGRDHEQYFGPGTRLTVT.

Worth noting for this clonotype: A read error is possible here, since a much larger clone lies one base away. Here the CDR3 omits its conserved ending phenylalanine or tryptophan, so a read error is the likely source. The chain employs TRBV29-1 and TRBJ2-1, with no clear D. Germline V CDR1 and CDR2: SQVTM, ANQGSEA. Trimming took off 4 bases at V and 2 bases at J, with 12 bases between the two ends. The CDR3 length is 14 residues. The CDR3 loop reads CSVAHGSAYNEQFL. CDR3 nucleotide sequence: TGCAGCGTTGCTCACGGATCGGCCTACAATGAGCAGTTCCTC.

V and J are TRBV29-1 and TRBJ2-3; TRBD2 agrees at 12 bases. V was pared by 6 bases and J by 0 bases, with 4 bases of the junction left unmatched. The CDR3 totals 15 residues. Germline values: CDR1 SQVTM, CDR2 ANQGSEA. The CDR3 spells CSVIGTSGSTDTQYF. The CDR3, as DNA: TGCAGCGTAATAGGGACTAGCGGGAGCACAGATACGCAGTATTTT.

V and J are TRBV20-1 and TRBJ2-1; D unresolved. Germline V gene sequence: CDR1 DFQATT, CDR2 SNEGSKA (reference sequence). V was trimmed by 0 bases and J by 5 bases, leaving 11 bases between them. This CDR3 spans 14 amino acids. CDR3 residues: CSAREQLHNNEQFF. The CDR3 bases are TGCAGTGCTAGAGAGCAGCTGCACAACAATGAGCAGTTCTTC.

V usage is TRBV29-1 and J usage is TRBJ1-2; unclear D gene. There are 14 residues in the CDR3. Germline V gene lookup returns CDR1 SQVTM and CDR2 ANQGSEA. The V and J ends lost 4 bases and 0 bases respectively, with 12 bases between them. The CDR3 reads CSVVTAISNYGYTF. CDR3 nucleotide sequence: TGCAGCGTTGTCACAGCCATCTCTAACTATGGCTACACCTTC.

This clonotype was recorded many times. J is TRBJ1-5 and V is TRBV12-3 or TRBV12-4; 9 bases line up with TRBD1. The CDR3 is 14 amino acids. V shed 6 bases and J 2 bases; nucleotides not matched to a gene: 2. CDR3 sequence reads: CASSRTGGNQPQHF. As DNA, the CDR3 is TGTGCCAGCAGCCGGACAGGGGGCAATCAGCCCCAGCATTTT.

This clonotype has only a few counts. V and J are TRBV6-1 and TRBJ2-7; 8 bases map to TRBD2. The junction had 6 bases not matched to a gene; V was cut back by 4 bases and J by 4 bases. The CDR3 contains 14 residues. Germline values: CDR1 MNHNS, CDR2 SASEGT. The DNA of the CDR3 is TGTGCCAGCAGTGCGGGACTAGACTTTTACGAGCAGTACGTC. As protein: CASSAGLDFYEQYV.